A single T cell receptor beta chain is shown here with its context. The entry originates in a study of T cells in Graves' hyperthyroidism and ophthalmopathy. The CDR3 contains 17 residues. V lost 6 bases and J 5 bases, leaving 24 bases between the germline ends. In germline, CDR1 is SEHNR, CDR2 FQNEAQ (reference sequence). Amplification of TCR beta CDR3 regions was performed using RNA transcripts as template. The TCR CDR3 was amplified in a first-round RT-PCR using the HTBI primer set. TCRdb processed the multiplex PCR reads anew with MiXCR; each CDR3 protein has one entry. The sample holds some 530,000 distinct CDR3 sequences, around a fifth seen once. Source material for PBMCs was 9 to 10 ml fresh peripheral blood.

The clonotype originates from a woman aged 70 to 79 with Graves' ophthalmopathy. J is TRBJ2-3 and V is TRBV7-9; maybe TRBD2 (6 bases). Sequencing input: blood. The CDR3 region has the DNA TGTGCCAGCAGTCCCCCCCGTGGAACGGGAGTGGGAGATACGCAGTATTTT. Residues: CASSPPRGTGVGDTQYF.